This T cell receptor (beta chain) comes out of a study of cytomegalovirus exposure and HLA in healthy donors. Overall study: The same platform was used for the roughly 120 validation repertoires and the roughly 640 first-cohort repertoires, a later analysis reported. Study conclusions and caveats: Most TCR sequences were rare, but some public TCRs occurred in many donors. According to the study, 150 to 200 TCR beta chains were cytomegalovirus-associated.

The germline V gene encodes CDR1 LGHNA and CDR2 YSLEER. This CDR3 has 15 residues. J lost 8 bases, V lost 3 bases, and 8 bases had no gene match. Sequencing used immunoSEQ multiplex PCR; TCRdb keeps in-frame clones, though not all of them. The data hold over 45,000 clones, with about nine tenths observed a single time. As regards this clone: Its antigen is still unknown.

This rearrangement joins TRBV4-3 to TRBJ1-4; TRBD1 agrees at 8 bases. Sequenced: PBMCs. The source of this sequence is a woman under 40 in good health and CMV-seronegative. For the CDR3, the DNA is TGCGCCAGCAGCCACGGACAGGGTGAAGGGGAAAAACTGTTTTTT. Its protein is CASSHGQGEGEKLFF.